These 3 T cell receptor beta chains share one sample of origin, sequenced in a study of neoadjuvant nivolumab and ipilimumab in lung cancer. Here immunoSEQ multiplex PCR was the method, and the copy in TCRdb shows in-frame clones only, minus some. The sample has about 3,100 clones; 88% are singletons. Here the sequenced sample was tumor tissue, taken after neoadjuvant nivolumab, alone or with ipilimumab, at or shortly before surgery. The source is an adult with non-small cell lung cancer.

The chain combines TRBV25-1 with TRBJ1-2; tentative D call: TRBD1 (5 bases). V gave up 6 bases and J gave up 8 bases, with 13 bases separating them. CDR1 MGHDK and CDR2 SYGVNS come from the germline V gene. The CDR3 runs to 12 residues. The DNA for the CDR3 is TGTGCCAGCAGGGACAACTCCCTCGGCTACACCTTC. This encodes CASRDNSLGYTF.

The chain is built from TRBV5-6 and TRBJ1-6, with D possibly TRBD1 on 6 matching bases. Germline CDR1 is SGHDT and CDR2 is YYEEEE. This CDR3 region has 14 residues. V was pared by 1 base and J by 10 bases, with 12 bases between. The CDR3 here is CASSLYQGRSPLHF. The CDR3 nucleotides read TGTGCCAGCAGCTTGTACCAGGGGCGCTCACCCCTCCACTTT.

J is TRBJ2-7 and V is TRBV6-5; possibly TRBD1 for D (5 bases). Germline-derived CDR1 and CDR2 are MNHEY and SVGAGI. V was pared by 6 bases and J by 3 bases, with 15 bases between. The CDR3 extends over 14 amino acids. The CDR3 is CASSKGFGNYEQYF. The CDR3 DNA follows: TGTGCCAGCAGCAAGGGGTTTGGAAACTACGAGCAGTACTTC.